Listed below are T cell receptor beta chains from one sample, sequenced in a study of beta chain features in type 1 diabetes. Sequenced by immunoSEQ multiplex PCR; TCRdb stores in-frame clones only, minus some. The data contain about 400,000 clones, roughly 13% of them seen just once; the ten biggest clones take up more than 0.015%. The sample comprised naive CD4+ T cells from blood. These receptors all stem from a man between 18 and 29 years old in good health. The CDR3 runs from the conserved cysteine through the conserved F or W. The order of the fields is D gene, CDR3 length, clone size, V gene, J gene, CDR3 protein, CDR3 DNA. A D gene is named only where the DNA matches it firmly. Expanded clones are given a class, and other clones once, few, many or no size at all.

TRBD1	13	.	TRBV30	TRBJ1-2	CAWSLGQGAGYTF	TGTGCCTGGAGCTTGGGACAGGGAGCTGGCTACACCTTC
TRBD1	16	few	TRBV18	TRBJ2-7	CASSPFRDRVTAEQYF	TGTGCCAGCTCACCATTCCGCGACAGGGTTACCGCCGAGCAGTACTTC
TRBD1	16	few	TRBV5-1	TRBJ2-7	CASSLGPGGVTYEQYF	TGCGCCAGCAGCTTGGGTCCAGGGGGCGTTACCTACGAGCAGTACTTC
TRBD1	16	.	TRBV7-9	TRBJ1-1	CASSSPTGDMNTEAFF	TGTGCCAGCAGCTCGCCCACAGGGGATATGAACACTGAAGCTTTCTTT
.	11	.	TRBV7-8	TRBJ2-7	CASSPFDEQYF	TGTGCCAGCAGCCCCTTTGACGAGCAGTACTTC
.	14	few	TRBV7-8	TRBJ2-1	CASSLAGESREQFF	TGTGCCAGCAGCTTAGCGGGCGAGAGTCGTGAGCAGTTCTTC
TRBD1	14	few	TRBV19	TRBJ2-7	CASSTGTGNYEQYF	TGTGCCAGTAGTACCGGGACAGGGAACTACGAGCAGTACTTC
.	15	.	TRBV5-8	TRBJ2-3	CASSLGSSRTDTQYF	TGTGCCAGCAGCTTGGGCTCGAGCCGCACAGATACGCAGTATTTT
.	17	.	TRBV5-5	TRBJ2-3	CASSLRQWTPSTDTQYF	TGTGCCAGCAGCCTCCGACAGTGGACGCCTAGCACAGATACGCAGTATTTT
.	13	few	TRBV13	TRBJ1-1	CASSSTQGRGAFF	TGTGCCAGCAGCTCCACCCAGGGGAGGGGAGCTTTCTTT
TRBD2	15	.	TRBV5-6	TRBJ2-5	CASSRRTSGSETQYF	TGTGCCAGCAGCAGAAGGACTAGCGGGAGTGAGACCCAGTACTTC
.	14	few	TRBV7-9	TRBJ1-4	CASSLAGGGEKLFF	TGTGCCAGCAGCTTAGCGGGGGGAGGTGAAAAACTGTTTTTT
TRBD2	16	.	TRBV28	TRBJ2-7	CASSSPASGGDYEQYF	TGTGCCAGCAGTTCCCCGGCTAGCGGGGGGGACTACGAGCAGTACTTC
.	17	few	TRBV4-3	TRBJ2-1	CASSQDPSAASYNEQFF	TGCGCCAGCAGCCAAGATCCCTCTGCGGCGTCCTACAATGAGCAGTTCTTC
.	14	few	TRBV7-3	TRBJ2-3	CASSSRGSSDTQYF	TGTGCCAGCAGCTCGAGGGGGTCGTCGGATACGCAGTATTTT
TRBD2	14	few	TRBV6-5	TRBJ2-3	CASSRGLAMDTQYF	TGTGCCAGCAGTAGGGGACTAGCGATGGATACGCAGTATTTT
.	13	.	TRBV5-5	TRBJ1-5	CASSQQGNQPQHF	TGTGCCAGCAGCCAACAGGGAAATCAGCCCCAGCATTTT
.	12	many	TRBV7-3	TRBJ2-1	CASSLSGNEQFF	TGTGCCAGCAGCTTATCGGGGAATGAGCAGTTCTTC
TRBD2	14	few	TRBV5-1	TRBJ2-7	CASSFGGRLHEQYF	TGCGCCAGCAGCTTCGGCGGGAGGCTGCACGAGCAGTACTTC
.	16	.	TRBV4-2	TRBJ2-7	CASSQESQVGYYEQYF	TGTGCCAGCAGCCAAGAATCCCAGGTCGGCTACTACGAGCAGTACTTC
TRBD1	14	few	TRBV7-9	TRBJ2-7	CASSSRQGLGEQYF	TGTGCCAGCAGCTCCAGACAGGGGCTTGGGGAGCAGTACTTC
.	12	.	TRBV5-4	TRBJ1-1	CASSHINTEAFF	TGTGCCAGCAGCCACATTAACACTGAAGCTTTCTTT
TRBD1	17	.	TRBV9	TRBJ2-2	CASSPMGAGGVVGELFF	TGTGCCAGCAGCCCGATGGGGGCAGGGGGCGTAGTCGGGGAGCTGTTTTTT
TRBD1	15	.	TRBV18	TRBJ1-5	CASSPRGPSNQPQHF	TGTGCCAGCTCACCAAGGGGGCCAAGCAATCAGCCCCAGCATTTT
.	13	few	TRBV30	TRBJ2-7	CAWSRGQAYEQYF	TGTGCCTGGAGTCGGGGACAAGCCTACGAGCAGTACTTC
TRBD2	14	.	TRBV25-1	TRBJ2-1	CASSPGLDYNEQFF	TGTGCCAGCAGTCCGGGACTAGATTACAATGAGCAGTTCTTC
.	13	few	TRBV28	TRBJ2-2	CASSGVALGELFF	TGTGCCAGCAGTGGGGTAGCGCTCGGGGAGCTGTTTTTT
.	11	.	TRBV29-1	TRBJ2-1	CSVQTGNEQFF	TGCAGCGTTCAAACAGGGAATGAGCAGTTCTTC
.	14	few	TRBV28	TRBJ1-5	CASSFWQLNQPQHF	TGTGCCAGCAGTTTTTGGCAGTTAAATCAGCCCCAGCATTTT
TRBD1	16	.	TRBV10-3	TRBJ2-6	CAIAIGTGLRANVLTF	TGTGCCATCGCGATTGGGACAGGTCTGAGGGCCAACGTCCTGACTTTC